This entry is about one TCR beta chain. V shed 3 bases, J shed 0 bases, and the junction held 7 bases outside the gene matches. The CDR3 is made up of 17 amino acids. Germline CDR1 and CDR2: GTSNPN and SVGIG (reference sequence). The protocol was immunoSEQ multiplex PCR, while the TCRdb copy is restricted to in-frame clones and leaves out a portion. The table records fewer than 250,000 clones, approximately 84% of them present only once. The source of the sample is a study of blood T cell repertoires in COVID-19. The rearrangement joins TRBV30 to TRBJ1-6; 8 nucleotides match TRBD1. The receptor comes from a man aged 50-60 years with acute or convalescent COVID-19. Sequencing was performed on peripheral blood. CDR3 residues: CAWSRQGSHSYNSPLHF. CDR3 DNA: TGTGCCTGGAGCCGACAGGGGTCCCACTCCTATAATTCACCCCTCCACTTT.